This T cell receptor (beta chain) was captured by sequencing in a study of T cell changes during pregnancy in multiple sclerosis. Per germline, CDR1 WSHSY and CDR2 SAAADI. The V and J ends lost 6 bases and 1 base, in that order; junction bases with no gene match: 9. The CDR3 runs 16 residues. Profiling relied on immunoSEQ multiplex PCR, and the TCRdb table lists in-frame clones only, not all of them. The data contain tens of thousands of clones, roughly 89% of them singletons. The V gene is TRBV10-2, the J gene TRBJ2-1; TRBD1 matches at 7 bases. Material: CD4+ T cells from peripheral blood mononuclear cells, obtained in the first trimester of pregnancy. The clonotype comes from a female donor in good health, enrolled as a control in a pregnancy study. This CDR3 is CASRRGQGLSYNEQFF. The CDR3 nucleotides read TGCGCCAGCAGGAGGGGGCAGGGATTATCCTACAATGAGCAGTTCTTC.